Listed here are 23 T cell receptor beta chains from one sample, sequenced in a study of blood T cell repertoires in COVID-19. The data were produced by immunoSEQ multiplex PCR, yet TCRdb's version contains in-frame clones alone and is incomplete. The repertoire has more than 200,000 clones, around 82% of them found once; the top ten carry approximately 7.4%. Input material: PBMCs or T cells enriched from blood (not recorded which). These receptors all come from a woman aged 40 to 55 with acute COVID-19.

This clone has only one observation. The rearrangement links TRBV2 to TRBJ1-5; D is perhaps TRBD1 (6 bases). V was pared by 1 base and J by 7 bases, with 14 bases between. In germline, CDR1 is SNHLY, CDR2 FYNNEI. This CDR3 has 15 amino acids. CDR3 bases: TGTGCCAGCAGTGAAGAAGGAGCAGGGGCCCAGCCCCAGCATTTT. It is translated as CASSEEGAGAQPQHF. Full variable domain (remainder filled in from reference TRBV2 and TRBJ1-5): EPEVTQTPSHQVTQMGQEVILRCVPISNHLYFYWYRQILGQKVEFLVSFYNNEISEKSEIFDDQFSVERPDGSNFTLKIRSTKLEDSAMYFCASSEEGAGAQPQHFGDGTRLSIL.

The V call is TRBV4-2, the J call TRBJ1-3, with D perhaps matching TRBD1 (6 bases). There are 17 residues in the CDR3. Germline values: CDR1 LGHNA, CDR2 YNFKEQ. Between the trimmed V and J ends, which lost 0 bases and 3 bases, there was a span of 15 bases. Here the CDR3 DNA reads TGTGCCAGCAGCCAAGAAACAGGGCGACGTATTGGAAACACCATATATTTT. Protein product: CASSQETGRRIGNTIYF.

The chain uses TRBV12-3 or TRBV12-4 and TRBJ1-1; unclear D gene. Trimming took 1 base from V and 9 from J, leaving 9 bases between them. The CDR3 consists of 12 residues. The CDR3 reads CASSLGEGKAFF. DNA of the CDR3: TGTGCCAGCAGTTTAGGCGAGGGTAAAGCTTTCTTT.

This rearrangement joins TRBV9 to TRBJ1-4, with TRBD1 matching 7 bases. The CDR3 contains 15 residues. Germline values: CDR1 SGDLS, CDR2 YYNGEE. J lost 5 bases, V lost 0 bases, and 4 bases had no gene match. The CDR3 loop is CASSVDRGRNEKLFF. In DNA, the CDR3 is TGTGCCAGCAGCGTAGACAGGGGAAGAAATGAAAAACTGTTTTTT.

V gene TRBV7-9 combines with J gene TRBJ2-7; 8 bases map to TRBD1. This CDR3 is 15 amino acids long. The germline CDR1 and CDR2 sequences are SEHNR and FQNEAQ (reference sequence). Trimming removed 5 bases from V and 4 bases from J; junction bases left unmatched: 10. The CDR3 here is CASSPVRTGHYEQYF. For the CDR3, the DNA is TGTGCCAGCAGCCCCGTACGGACAGGGCATTACGAGCAGTACTTC.

The J gene is TRBJ1-4, the V gene TRBV7-2, with 9 positions matching TRBD1. The J segment lost 7 bases and the V segment lost 5 bases, leaving 11 bases of the junction unmatched. Germline lookup yields CDR1 SGHTA and CDR2 FQGNSA. The CDR3 totals 16 residues. The CDR3 DNA is TGTGCCAGCAGCCTTACCGGACAGGGGTCCCGTGAAAAACTGTTTTTT. Amino acid sequence: CASSLTGQGSREKLFF. The whole variable domain, filled in from reference TRBV7-2 and TRBJ1-4, reads GAGVSQSPSNKVTEKGKDVELRCDPISGHTALYWYRQSLGQGLEFLIYFQGNSAPDKSGLPSDRFSAERTGGSVSTLTIQRTQQEDSAVYLCASSLTGQGSREKLFFGSGTQLSVL.

The rearrangement links TRBV10-3 to TRBJ2-7; 10 nucleotides agree with TRBD1. The trim removed 6 bases at V and 5 bases at J, leaving 4 bases unmatched. Germline CDR1 reads ENHRY; CDR2 reads SYGVKD. CDR3 length equals 13 residues. CDR3 residues: CAISGTGVDEQYF. CDR3 coding DNA: TGTGCCATCAGCGGGACAGGGGTCGACGAGCAGTACTTC.

The chain is built from TRBV28 and TRBJ2-5, with 9 bases aligning to TRBD1. The CDR3 has 14 residues. V was clipped by 8 bases and J by 1 base; unmatched bases: 5. Per the germline V gene, CDR1 is MDHEN and CDR2 is SYDVKM. The CDR3 here is CASLDRGTQETQYF. The DNA of the CDR3 is TGTGCCAGCTTGGACAGGGGAACCCAAGAGACCCAGTACTTC.

This chain uses TRBV5-1 with TRBJ1-2; TRBD1 aligns across 7 bases. Germline CDR1 SGHRS, CDR2 YFSETQ. The CDR3 spans 14 residues. V dropped 0 bases and J dropped 8; count of bases not matched to a gene: 7. The CDR3 DNA sequence: TGCGCCAGCAGCTTGGAACAGGGGTTCGACGGCTACACCTTC. It codes for CASSLEQGFDGYTF.

The V call is TRBV15, the J call TRBJ1-2, with D unresolved. This CDR3 has 16 residues. Germline V gene sequence: CDR1 LNHNV, CDR2 YYDKDF (reference sequence). The V and J ends lost 0 bases and 3 bases respectively, with 14 bases between them. CDR3 nucleotide sequence: TGTGCCACCAGCAGAGATGAAGGCGGAAGCTACTATGGCTACACCTTC. This codes for CATSRDEGGSYYGYTF.

This chain connects TRBV2 to TRBJ1-3; D not resolved. V was shortened by 3 bases and J by 7 bases, with 10 bases between the two germline ends. This CDR3 contains 13 residues. From germline, CDR1 is SNHLY and CDR2 FYNNEI. This CDR3 reads CASSDGLGNTIYF. As DNA, the CDR3 is TGTGCCAGCAGTGACGGGTTAGGTAACACCATATATTTT.

CDR3 nucleotides: TGCAGCGTTGAACCGCGGACTGAAGCTTTCTTT. Protein: CSVEPRTEAFF. This chain uses TRBV29-1 with TRBJ1-1; D gene uncertain. CDR1 SQVTM and CDR2 ANQGSEA come from the germline V gene. Deletions cut 2 bases from V and 5 bases from J, with 6 bases between. CDR3 length equals 11 residues.

The genes are TRBV28 and TRBJ1-2; D may be TRBD1 (6 bases). Germline assignment: CDR1 MDHEN and CDR2 SYDVKM. The CDR3 extends over 15 amino acids. The V and J ends lost 2 bases and 1 base respectively, with 11 bases between them. CDR3 nucleotides: TGTGCCAGCAGTTTACCTAGGACAGATAACTATGGCTACACCTTC. Translated, it gives CASSLPRTDNYGYTF.

This rearrangement joins TRBV7-6 to TRBJ1-5; D unclear. The V end lost 5 bases, the J end lost 2 bases, and 10 bases lay between the germline ends. Germline loops: CDR1 SGHVS, CDR2 FNYEAQ. The CDR3 spans 14 residues. The chain's CDR3 is CASSLGGRNQPQHF. The CDR3 DNA reads TGTGCCAGCAGCCTCGGAGGGCGCAATCAGCCCCAGCATTTT.

This chain connects TRBV5-6 to TRBJ1-5, with TRBD1 identical over 8 bases. The germline V gene has CDR1 SGHDT and CDR2 YYEEEE. The CDR3 sequence is 16 residues long. V lost 4 bases and J lost 2; bases outside the gene matches: 8. CDR3 in amino acids: CASSPGTGIGNQPQHF. The CDR3 DNA is TGTGCCAGCAGCCCGGGGACAGGAATCGGCAATCAGCCCCAGCATTTT.

This clone was recorded a few times. The V and J genes are TRBV18 and TRBJ1-2, with D possibly being TRBD1 (5 bases). Germline assignment: CDR1 KGHSH and CDR2 LQKENI. The CDR3 sequence is 14 residues long. V dropped 4 bases and J dropped 2 bases, with 11 bases sitting between them. The CDR3 bases are TGTGCCAGCTCACGAACGACAGAGAACTATGGCTACACCTTC. Encoded protein: CASSRTTENYGYTF.

This chain uses TRBV5-6 with TRBJ1-6; D remains ambiguous. V was trimmed by 1 base and J by 4 bases, leaving 9 bases between them. In germline, CDR1 is SGHDT, CDR2 YYEEEE. The CDR3 loop spans 15 amino acids. The CDR3 DNA is TGTGCCAGCAGCTTGAGCCTAGATTATAATTCACCCCTCCACTTT. This translates into CASSLSLDYNSPLHF.

This chain joins TRBV27 and TRBJ1-5; 10 bases are shared with TRBD1. Germline CDR1 MNHEY, CDR2 SMNVEV (reference sequence). V trimming: 6 bases; J trimming: 4 bases; junction bases outside the gene matches: 6. The CDR3 totals 15 residues. Written as DNA, the CDR3 is TGTGCCAGCAGCCTGGGACAGGGGAGGAATCAGCCCCAGCATTTT. Translating gives CASSLGQGRNQPQHF.

The CDR3 nucleotides are TGTGCCAGCAGTCCCTCGGGAGGAACCGGGGAGCTGTTTTTT. The encoded protein is CASSPSGGTGELFF. The chain couples TRBV14 to TRBJ2-2; 7 bases are a match to TRBD2. CDR3 length equals 14 residues. CDR1 is SGHDN and CDR2 is FVKESK in the germline V gene. J was trimmed by 5 bases and V by 6 bases; bases with no gene match: 6. Full variable domain (outside the CDR3, taken from reference TRBV14 and TRBJ2-2): EAGVTQFPSHSVIEKGQTVTLRCDPISGHDNLYWYRRVMGKEIKFLLHFVKESKQDESGMPNNRFLAERTGGTYSTLKVQPAELEDSGVYFCASSPSGGTGELFFGEGSRLTVL.

This clone was detected only once. The chain recombines TRBV2 with TRBJ2-7; D may be TRBD1 (5 bases). V was clipped by 5 bases and J by 7 bases, with 6 bases between them. Germline CDR1 and CDR2: SNHLY and FYNNEI. The CDR3 is 10 residues long. CDR3 region: CASSRGEQYF. Written as DNA, the CDR3 is TGTGCCAGCAGTAGGGGTGAGCAGTACTTC.

V and J are TRBV7-9 and TRBJ2-5, with TRBD2 matching over 11 bases. The V and J ends lost 1 base and 2 bases, in that order; junction bases with no gene match: 3. The CDR3 extends over 16 amino acids. CDR1 SEHNR and CDR2 FQNEAQ come from the germline V gene (reference sequence). CDR3: CASSLGLAGGQETQYF. The CDR3 bases are TGTGCCAGCAGCTTAGGGCTAGCGGGAGGTCAAGAGACCCAGTACTTC. Full variable domain (missing parts from reference TRBV7-9 and TRBJ2-5): DTGVSQNPRHKITKRGQNVTFRCDPISEHNRLYWYRQTLGQGPEFLTYFQNEAQLEKSRLLSDRFSAERPKGSFSTLEIQRTEQGDSAMYLCASSLGLAGGQETQYFGPGTRLLVL.

The chain combines TRBV5-1 with TRBJ1-2; tentatively, D is TRBD1 (5 bases). Trimming took 0 bases from V and 4 from J, leaving 13 bases between them. The germline V gene encodes CDR1 SGHRS and CDR2 YFSETQ. The CDR3 runs to 15 residues. The CDR3 loop is CASSLGAGQGYGYTF. In DNA form, the CDR3 reads TGCGCCAGCAGCTTGGGGGCCGGGCAGGGCTATGGCTACACCTTC.

The J gene is TRBJ2-1, the V gene TRBV5-1; D uncertain. Germline values: CDR1 SGHRS, CDR2 YFSETQ. With 0 bases removed from V and 0 bases from J, the gap between germline ends came to 10 bases. The CDR3 has 16 residues. Here the CDR3 DNA reads TGCGCCAGCAGCTTGGGGAGCGATAGCTCCTACAATGAGCAGTTCTTC. Amino acids: CASSLGSDSSYNEQFF.